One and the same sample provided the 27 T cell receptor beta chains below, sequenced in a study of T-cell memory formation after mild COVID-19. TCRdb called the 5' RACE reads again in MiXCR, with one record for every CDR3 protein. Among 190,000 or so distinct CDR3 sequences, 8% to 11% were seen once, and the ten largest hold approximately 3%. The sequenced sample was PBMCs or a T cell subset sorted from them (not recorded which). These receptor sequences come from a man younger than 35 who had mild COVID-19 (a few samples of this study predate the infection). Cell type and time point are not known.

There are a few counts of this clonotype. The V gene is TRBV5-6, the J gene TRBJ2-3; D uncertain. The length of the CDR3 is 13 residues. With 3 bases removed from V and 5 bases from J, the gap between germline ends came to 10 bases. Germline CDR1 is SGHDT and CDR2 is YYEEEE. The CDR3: CASSSEFKDTQYF. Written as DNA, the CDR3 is TGTGCCAGCAGCTCAGAATTCAAAGATACGCAGTATTTT.

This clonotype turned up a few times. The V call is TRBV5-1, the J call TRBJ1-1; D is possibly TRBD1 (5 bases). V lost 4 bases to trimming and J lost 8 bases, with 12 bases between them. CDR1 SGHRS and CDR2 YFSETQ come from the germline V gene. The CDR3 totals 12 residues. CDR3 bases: TGCGCCAGCAGCGAGGACTGGGGGGAAGCTTTCTTT. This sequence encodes CASSEDWGEAFF.

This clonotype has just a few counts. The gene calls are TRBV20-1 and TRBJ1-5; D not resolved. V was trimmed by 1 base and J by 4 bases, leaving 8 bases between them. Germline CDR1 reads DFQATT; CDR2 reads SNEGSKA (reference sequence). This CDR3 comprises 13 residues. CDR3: CSARARLNQPQHF. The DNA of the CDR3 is TGCAGTGCTAGAGCCCGGCTTAATCAGCCCCAGCATTTT.

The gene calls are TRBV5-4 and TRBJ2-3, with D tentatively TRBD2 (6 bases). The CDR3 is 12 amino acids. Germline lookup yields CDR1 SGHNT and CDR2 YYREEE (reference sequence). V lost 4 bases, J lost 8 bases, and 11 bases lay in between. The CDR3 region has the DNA TGTGCCAGCAGCCAGGAGGGAGGTACGCAGTATTTT. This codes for CASSQEGGTQYF.

CDR3 sequence (DNA): TGTGCCAGCAGCGCCGGGGTCCGCGGGGAGGCTGGAAACACCATATATTTT. Its translation is CASSAGVRGEAGNTIYF. The V and J genes are TRBV9 and TRBJ1-3; D gene ambiguous. This CDR3 comprises 17 residues. The germline gives CDR1 SGDLS, CDR2 YYNGEE. The germline V and J ends were trimmed by 3 bases and 2 bases, with 18 bases remaining between them.

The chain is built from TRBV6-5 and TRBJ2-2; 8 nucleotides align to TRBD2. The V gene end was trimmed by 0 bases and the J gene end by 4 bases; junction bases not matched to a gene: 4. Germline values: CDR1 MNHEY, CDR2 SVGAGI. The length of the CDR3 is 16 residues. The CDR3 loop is CASSYSAGGVTGELFF. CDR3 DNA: TGTGCCAGCAGTTACTCCGCGGGGGGTGTCACCGGGGAGCTGTTTTTT.

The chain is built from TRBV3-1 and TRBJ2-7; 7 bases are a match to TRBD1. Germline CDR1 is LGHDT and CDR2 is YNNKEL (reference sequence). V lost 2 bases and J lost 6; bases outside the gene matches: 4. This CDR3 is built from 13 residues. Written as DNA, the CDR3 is TGTGCCAGCAGCCAATCGACAGGGACCGAGCAGTACTTC. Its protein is CASSQSTGTEQYF.

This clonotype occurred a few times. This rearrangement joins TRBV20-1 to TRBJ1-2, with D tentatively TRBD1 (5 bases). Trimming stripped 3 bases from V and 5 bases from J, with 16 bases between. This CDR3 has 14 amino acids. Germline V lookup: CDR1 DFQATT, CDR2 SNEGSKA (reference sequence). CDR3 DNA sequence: TGCAGTGCTAGTTCGGGGGGGAACGATTATGGCTACACCTTC. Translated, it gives CSASSGGNDYGYTF.

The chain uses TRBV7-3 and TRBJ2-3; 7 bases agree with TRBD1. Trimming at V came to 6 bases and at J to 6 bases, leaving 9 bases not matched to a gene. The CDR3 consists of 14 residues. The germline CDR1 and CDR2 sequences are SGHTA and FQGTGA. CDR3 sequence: CASSQQGIGDTQYF. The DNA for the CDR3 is TGTGCCAGCAGTCAACAGGGGATCGGGGATACGCAGTATTTT.

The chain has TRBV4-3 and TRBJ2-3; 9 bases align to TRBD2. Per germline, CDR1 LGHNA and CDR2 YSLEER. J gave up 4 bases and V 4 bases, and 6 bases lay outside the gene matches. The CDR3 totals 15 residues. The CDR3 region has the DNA TGCGCCAGCAGCCGAAACGCGGGGGGGCCAGATACGCAGTATTTT. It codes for CASSRNAGGPDTQYF.

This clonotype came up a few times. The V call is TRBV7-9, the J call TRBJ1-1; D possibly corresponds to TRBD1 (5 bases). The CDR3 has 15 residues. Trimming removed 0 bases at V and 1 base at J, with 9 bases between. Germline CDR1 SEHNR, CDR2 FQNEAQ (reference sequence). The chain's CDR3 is CASSLARVRNTEAFF. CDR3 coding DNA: TGTGCCAGCAGCTTAGCCAGGGTTAGGAACACTGAAGCTTTCTTT.

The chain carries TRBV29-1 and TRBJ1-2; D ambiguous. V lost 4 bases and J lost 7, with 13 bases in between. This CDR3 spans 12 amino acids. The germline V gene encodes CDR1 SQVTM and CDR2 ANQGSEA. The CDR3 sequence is CSVGDGSGGYTF. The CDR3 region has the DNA TGCAGCGTTGGAGACGGATCGGGTGGCTACACCTTC.

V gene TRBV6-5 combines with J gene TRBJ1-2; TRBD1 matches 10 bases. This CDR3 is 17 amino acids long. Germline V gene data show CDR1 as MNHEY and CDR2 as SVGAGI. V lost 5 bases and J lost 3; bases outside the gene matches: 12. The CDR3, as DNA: TGTGCCAGCAGTAGAGAGGGACAGGGGCCCCTAGACTATGGCTACACCTTC. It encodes CASSREGQGPLDYGYTF.

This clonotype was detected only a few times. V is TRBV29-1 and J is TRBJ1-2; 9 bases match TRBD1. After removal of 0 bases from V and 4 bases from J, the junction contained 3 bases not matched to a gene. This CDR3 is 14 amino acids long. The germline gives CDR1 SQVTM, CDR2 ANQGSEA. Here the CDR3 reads CSVEDGQGIYGYTF. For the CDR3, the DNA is TGCAGCGTTGAAGATGGACAGGGGATCTATGGCTACACCTTC.

The CDR3 DNA sequence: TGTGCCAGCAGCTTATCCGAGAGTGACGAGCAGTACTTC. It translates to CASSLSESDEQYF. V gene TRBV7-2 combines with J gene TRBJ2-7; D is unclear. Germline V gene lookup returns CDR1 SGHTA and CDR2 FQGNSA. Trimming stripped 2 bases from V and 5 bases from J, with 10 bases between. The CDR3 spans 13 residues.

The CDR3 sequence is CSARIQAGYNEQFF. The CDR3 DNA is TGCAGTGCTAGAATTCAGGCCGGGTACAATGAGCAGTTCTTC. The rearrangement joins TRBV20-1 to TRBJ2-1; no firm D call. Trimming pared 2 bases from V and 4 bases from J, leaving 12 bases between. The CDR3 is made up of 14 amino acids. Germline V gives CDR1 DFQATT, CDR2 SNEGSKA (reference sequence).

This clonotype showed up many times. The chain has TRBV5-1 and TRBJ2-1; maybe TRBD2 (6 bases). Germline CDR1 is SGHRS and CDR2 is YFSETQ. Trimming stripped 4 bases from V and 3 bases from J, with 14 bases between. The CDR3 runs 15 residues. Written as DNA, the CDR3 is TGCGCCAGCAGCCTCTACGGGGGAGACTACAATGAGCAGTTCTTC. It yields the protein CASSLYGGDYNEQFF.

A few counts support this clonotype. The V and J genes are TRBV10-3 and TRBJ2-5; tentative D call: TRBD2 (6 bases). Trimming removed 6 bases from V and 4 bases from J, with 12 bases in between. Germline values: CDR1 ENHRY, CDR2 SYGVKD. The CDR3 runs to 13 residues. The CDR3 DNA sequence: TGTGCCATCAGACCCGGGAGCCGAGAGACCCAGTACTTC. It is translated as CAIRPGSRETQYF.

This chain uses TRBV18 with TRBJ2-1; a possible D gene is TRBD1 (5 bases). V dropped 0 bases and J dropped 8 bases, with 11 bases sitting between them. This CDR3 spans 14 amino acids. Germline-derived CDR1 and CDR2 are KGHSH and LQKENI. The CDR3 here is CASSPPRDRDEQFF. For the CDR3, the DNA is TGTGCCAGCTCACCACCCAGGGATAGGGATGAGCAGTTCTTC.

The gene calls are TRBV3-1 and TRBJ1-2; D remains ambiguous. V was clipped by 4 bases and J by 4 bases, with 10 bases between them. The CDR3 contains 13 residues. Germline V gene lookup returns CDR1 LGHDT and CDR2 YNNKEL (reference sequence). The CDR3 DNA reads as TGTGCCAGCAGCCGGAAGGATTTCTATGGCTACACCTTC. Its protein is CASSRKDFYGYTF.

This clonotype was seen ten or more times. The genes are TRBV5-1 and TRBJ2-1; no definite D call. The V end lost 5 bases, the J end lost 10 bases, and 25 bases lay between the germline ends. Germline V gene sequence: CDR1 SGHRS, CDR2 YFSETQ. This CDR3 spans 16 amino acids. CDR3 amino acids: CASSHPPGPYPREQFF. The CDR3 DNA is TGCGCCAGCAGTCACCCCCCCGGGCCATACCCGAGGGAGCAGTTCTTC.

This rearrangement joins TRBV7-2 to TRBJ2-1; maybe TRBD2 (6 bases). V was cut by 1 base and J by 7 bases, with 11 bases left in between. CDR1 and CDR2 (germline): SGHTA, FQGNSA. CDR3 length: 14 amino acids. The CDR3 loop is CASSLEAGPNEQFF. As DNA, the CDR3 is TGTGCCAGCAGCTTAGAGGCGGGACCTAATGAGCAGTTCTTC. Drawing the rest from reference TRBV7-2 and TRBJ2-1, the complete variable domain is GAGVSQSPSNKVTEKGKDVELRCDPISGHTALYWYRQSLGQGLEFLIYFQGNSAPDKSGLPSDRFSAERTGGSVSTLTIQRTQQEDSAVYLCASSLEAGPNEQFFGPGTRLTVL.

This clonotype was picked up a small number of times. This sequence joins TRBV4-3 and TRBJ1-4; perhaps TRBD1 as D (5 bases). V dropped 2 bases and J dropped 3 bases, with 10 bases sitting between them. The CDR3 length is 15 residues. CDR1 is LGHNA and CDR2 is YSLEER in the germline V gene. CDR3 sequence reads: CASSQFAGPNEKLFF. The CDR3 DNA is TGCGCCAGCAGCCAATTTGCAGGGCCTAATGAAAAACTGTTTTTT.

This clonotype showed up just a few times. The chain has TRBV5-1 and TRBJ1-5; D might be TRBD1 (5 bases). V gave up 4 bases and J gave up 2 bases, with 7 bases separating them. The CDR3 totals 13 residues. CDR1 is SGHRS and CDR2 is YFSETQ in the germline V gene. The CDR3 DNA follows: TGCGCCAGCAGCCGGGACGGCAATCAGCCCCAGCATTTT. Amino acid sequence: CASSRDGNQPQHF.

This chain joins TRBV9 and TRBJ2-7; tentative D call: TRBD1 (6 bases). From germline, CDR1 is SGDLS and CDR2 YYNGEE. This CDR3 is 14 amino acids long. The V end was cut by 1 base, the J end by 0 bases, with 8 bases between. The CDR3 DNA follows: TGTGCCAGCAGCGTACAGGGGACCTCCTACGAGCAGTACTTC. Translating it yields CASSVQGTSYEQYF.

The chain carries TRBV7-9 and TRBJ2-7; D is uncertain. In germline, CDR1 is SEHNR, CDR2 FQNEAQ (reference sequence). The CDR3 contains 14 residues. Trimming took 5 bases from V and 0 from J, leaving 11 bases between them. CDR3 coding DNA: TGTGCCAGCAGCCTCAGCGATAGCTCCTACGAGCAGTACGTC. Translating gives CASSLSDSSYEQYV.

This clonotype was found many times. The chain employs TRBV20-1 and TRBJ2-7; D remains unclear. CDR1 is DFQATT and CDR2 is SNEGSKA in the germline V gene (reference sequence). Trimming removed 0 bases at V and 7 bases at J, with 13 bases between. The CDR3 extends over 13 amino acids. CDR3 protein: CSARDPGSWEQYV. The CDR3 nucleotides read TGCAGTGCTAGAGATCCCGGTAGCTGGGAGCAGTACGTC.